A single sample is the source of the 2 T cell receptor beta chains below, sequenced in a study of early T cells in non-severe SARS-CoV-2 infection. Each CDR3 protein gets one entry after TCRdb re-called the 5' RACE reads with MiXCR. The sample lists around 28,000 distinct CDR3 sequences, around 5.2% occurring once. Sequenced material: whole blood. All receptors come from an adult who was a healthcare worker with PCR-confirmed SARS-CoV-2 infection or an uninfected control (not recorded which).

This clonotype was counted ten times or more. The rearrangement links TRBV6-6 to TRBJ1-1; 7 bases agree with TRBD1. V trimming: 6 bases; J trimming: 5 bases; junction bases outside the gene matches: 9. CDR3 size: 14 residues. From germline, CDR1 is MNHNY and CDR2 SVGAGI (reference sequence). CDR3 protein: CASREQGLVTEAFF. CDR3 nucleotides: TGTGCCAGCAGAGAACAGGGGCTGGTAACTGAAGCTTTCTTT.

This clonotype showed up just a few times. This chain joins TRBV29-1 and TRBJ1-3; 7 bases are shared with TRBD1. This CDR3 is 13 amino acids long. Germline V CDR1 and CDR2: SQVTM, ANQGSEA. The junction had 6 bases not matched to a gene; V was cut back by 7 bases and J by 3 bases. CDR3 amino acids: CSAPDRNGNTIYF. In DNA, the CDR3 is TGCAGCGCCCCGGACAGGAATGGAAACACCATATATTTT.